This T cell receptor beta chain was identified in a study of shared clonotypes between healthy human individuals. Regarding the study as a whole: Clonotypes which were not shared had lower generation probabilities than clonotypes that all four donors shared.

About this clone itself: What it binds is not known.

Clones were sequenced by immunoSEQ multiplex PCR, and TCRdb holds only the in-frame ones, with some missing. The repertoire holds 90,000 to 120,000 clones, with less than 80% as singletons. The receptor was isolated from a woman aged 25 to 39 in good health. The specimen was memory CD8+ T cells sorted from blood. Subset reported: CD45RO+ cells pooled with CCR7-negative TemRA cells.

The DNA for the CDR3 is TGCAGCGTTGAGGGACAGCTCAATGAGCAGTTCTTC. Translating gives CSVEGQLNEQFF. J is TRBJ2-1 and V is TRBV29-1, with TRBD1 identical over 7 bases. Germline V gene sequence: CDR1 SQVTM, CDR2 ANQGSEA. This CDR3 is built from 12 residues. J gave up 6 bases and V 3 bases, and 2 bases lay outside the gene matches.